Below are 25 T cell receptor beta chains sequenced from a single sample in a study of T cell responses to AZD1222 COVID-19 vaccine. TCRdb keeps only in-frame clones here, not all; method: immunoSEQ multiplex PCR. Of about 120,000 clones listed, roughly 80% are singletons. The sequences come from peripheral blood, collected on day 0 of AZD1222 vaccination. Source of these receptors: an adult in good health.

This chain uses TRBV3-1 (or the pseudogene TRBV3-2) with TRBJ1-2, with D possibly being TRBD1 (5 bases). V was cut by 4 bases and J by 6 bases, with 15 bases left in between. Germline V lookup: CDR1 LGHDT, CDR2 YNNKEL (reference sequence). The CDR3 sequence is 14 residues long. The CDR3 DNA sequence: TGTGCCAGCAGCCCACTCGACAGACCACATGGCTACACCTTC. Its translation: CASSPLDRPHGYTF.

V usage is TRBV5-8 and J usage is TRBJ2-7; D perhaps matches TRBD1 (7 bases). With 4 bases removed from V and 0 bases from J, the gap between germline ends came to 14 bases. The CDR3 extends over 15 amino acids. Germline V CDR1 and CDR2: SGHTS, YDEGEE. CDR3 nucleotides: TGTGCCAGCAGCCGCGGGACAGTCAGCTCCTACGAGCAGTACTTC. As protein: CASSRGTVSSYEQYF.

The chain is built from TRBV2 and TRBJ1-2; D gene unclear. Germline-derived CDR1 and CDR2 are SNHLY and FYNNEI. The CDR3 extends over 13 amino acids. The V end lost 6 bases, the J end lost 2 bases, and 10 bases lay between the germline ends. The CDR3 DNA follows: TGTGCCAGCAGCAGATACCAAAACTATGGCTACACCTTC. Its translation: CASSRYQNYGYTF.

This rearrangement joins TRBV19 to TRBJ1-4, with 7 bases lining up with TRBD1. The CDR3 contains 14 residues. J gave up 3 bases and V 9 bases, and 7 bases lay outside the gene matches. Germline values: CDR1 LNHDA, CDR2 SQIVND (reference sequence). CDR3 residues: CARPGTAPNEKLFF. The CDR3 bases are TGTGCCAGGCCGGGGACAGCTCCTAATGAAAAACTGTTTTTT.

V is TRBV14 and J is TRBJ1-1; D gene ambiguous. The CDR3 has 16 amino acids. Deletions cut 8 bases from V and 4 bases from J, with 23 bases between. Germline loops: CDR1 SGHDN, CDR2 FVKESK. CDR3 DNA: TGTGCCAGCTTCCCGACGGGTTGGGCCTCGGGCACTGAAGCTTTCTTT. This encodes CASFPTGWASGTEAFF. The whole variable domain, filled in from reference TRBV14 and TRBJ1-1, reads EAGVTQFPSHSVIEKGQTVTLRCDPISGHDNLYWYRRVMGKEIKFLLHFVKESKQDESGMPNNRFLAERTGGTYSTLKVQPAELEDSGVYFCASFPTGWASGTEAFFGQGTRLTVV.

In nucleotides, the CDR3 is TGTGCCAGCAGCTTTACCGGGACAGGGTCCAATGAGCAGTTCTTC. It translates to CASSFTGTGSNEQFF. The V call is TRBV7-9, the J call TRBJ2-1, with 9 bases fitting TRBD1. Germline loops: CDR1 SEHNR, CDR2 FQNEAQ (reference sequence). The CDR3 runs to 15 residues. The V and J ends lost 3 bases and 6 bases, in that order; junction bases with no gene match: 6.

The rearrangement links TRBV18 to TRBJ2-5; 7 nucleotides agree with TRBD2. The ends lost 2 bases at V and 2 bases at J; junction bases unmatched: 5. Germline assignment: CDR1 KGHSH and CDR2 LQKENI. This CDR3 region has 15 residues. The CDR3 sequence is CASSPTTGGQETQYF. The CDR3 nucleotides are TGTGCCAGCTCACCAACGACGGGGGGTCAAGAGACCCAGTACTTC.

This clone was seen once. The rearrangement uses TRBV7-9 and TRBJ2-7; unclear D gene. There are 13 residues in the CDR3. Trimming left V 1 base short and J 2 bases short, with 6 bases between. CDR1 SEHNR and CDR2 FQNEAQ come from the germline V gene (reference sequence). CDR3 loop: CASSLEIPYEQYF. CDR3 nucleotides: TGTGCCAGCAGCTTAGAAATACCCTACGAGCAGTACTTC.

This clone has just one count. V and J are TRBV4-3 and TRBJ2-7, with 9 bases matching TRBD2. The J segment lost 5 bases and the V segment lost 0 bases, leaving 20 bases of the junction unmatched. The CDR3 spans 20 residues. Per germline, CDR1 LGHNA and CDR2 YSLEER. CDR3 loop: CASSQEGAGGRYPIVHEQYF. The CDR3 DNA reads as TGCGCCAGCAGCCAAGAAGGCGCGGGAGGGCGGTACCCTATAGTCCACGAGCAGTACTTC.

The chain uses TRBV19 and TRBJ1-3; D might be TRBD1 (5 bases). Trimming pared 4 bases from V and 3 bases from J, leaving 16 bases between. Germline V gene lookup returns CDR1 LNHDA and CDR2 SQIVND (reference sequence). The CDR3 covers 16 residues. DNA for the CDR3: TGTGCCAGTAGTAAGGAATCGGCAGGGCTTGGAAACACCATATATTTT. Translation gives CASSKESAGLGNTIYF. The full variable domain, rest sourced from reference TRBV19 and TRBJ1-3, is DGGITQSPKYLFRKEGQNVTLSCEQNLNHDAMYWYRQDPGQGLRLIYYSQIVNDFQKGDIAEGYSVSREKKESFPLTVTSAQKNPTAFYLCASSKESAGLGNTIYFGEGSWLTVV.

The chain recombines TRBV7-9 with TRBJ2-3; TRBD2 matches 8 bases. CDR1 and CDR2 from the germline V gene are SEHNR and FQNEAQ (reference sequence). V was clipped by 5 bases and J by 4 bases; unmatched bases: 11. The CDR3 contains 16 residues. The CDR3 loop reads CASSPKYGRASDTQYF. The CDR3 DNA reads as TGTGCCAGCAGCCCTAAGTACGGGAGGGCCTCAGATACGCAGTATTTT.

V gene TRBV10-2 combines with J gene TRBJ2-1; D may be TRBD1 (5 bases). In germline, CDR1 is WSHSY, CDR2 SAAADI. V was trimmed by 6 bases and J by 4 bases, leaving 10 bases between them. The CDR3 length is 13 residues. The chain's CDR3 is CASRVQGYNEQFF. The CDR3 bases are TGCGCCAGCAGAGTTCAGGGTTACAATGAGCAGTTCTTC.

V and J are TRBV15 and TRBJ1-3; a possible D gene is TRBD1 (6 bases). The germline CDR1 and CDR2 sequences are LNHNV and YYDKDF (reference sequence). The V gene lost 1 base and the J gene lost 0 bases, with 10 bases spanning the gap. This CDR3 is 16 amino acids long. DNA of the CDR3: TGTGCCACCAGCAGAGGGAACAGGGACTCTGGAAACACCATATATTTT. Protein: CATSRGNRDSGNTIYF.

The chain employs TRBV5-1 and TRBJ2-2; 11 nucleotides agree with TRBD2. CDR3 size: 17 residues. CDR1 SGHRS and CDR2 YFSETQ come from the germline V gene. V was clipped by 4 bases and J by 6 bases; unmatched bases: 11. The CDR3 sequence: CASSPLAGGSRAGELFF. The CDR3 coding sequence is TGCGCCAGCAGCCCCCTAGCGGGAGGATCTAGAGCCGGGGAGCTGTTTTTT.

The V and J genes are TRBV5-1 and TRBJ2-5; 9 bases match TRBD2. The CDR3 consists of 15 residues. CDR1 is SGHRS and CDR2 is YFSETQ in the germline V gene. J was trimmed by 5 bases and V by 1 base; bases with no gene match: 6. The CDR3 nucleotides are TGCGCCAGCAGCTTGATCGGCGGGAGGGAGGAGACCCAGTACTTC. Its protein product is CASSLIGGREETQYF.

The chain joins TRBV5-1 to TRBJ2-7, with D possibly being TRBD1 (6 bases). With 3 bases removed from V and 0 bases from J, the gap between germline ends came to 16 bases. This CDR3 is built from 16 residues. Germline V gives CDR1 SGHRS, CDR2 YFSETQ. The CDR3 region is CASSYRQALSSYEQYF. For the CDR3, the DNA is TGCGCCAGCAGCTATCGACAGGCTTTGAGCTCCTACGAGCAGTACTTC.

This clone was detected only a few times. J is TRBJ2-2 and V is TRBV5-4, with 7 bases identical to TRBD2. CDR3 length: 15 amino acids. Per germline, CDR1 SGHNT and CDR2 YYREEE (reference sequence). Trimming removed 4 bases from V and 0 bases from J; junction bases left unmatched: 3. The CDR3 region is CASSGRAANTGELFF. The CDR3 DNA reads TGTGCCAGCAGCGGGAGGGCAGCGAACACCGGGGAGCTGTTTTTT.

The chain couples TRBV12-5 to TRBJ1-5; 8 bases are shared with TRBD1. V shed 3 bases, J shed 5 bases, and the junction held 18 bases outside the gene matches. CDR3 length: 19 residues. CDR1 and CDR2 (germline): LGHNT, FRNRAP. The CDR3, as DNA: TGTGCTAGTGGTTTTTCAGGGGGCGCGTTTCATCCTGAGCATCAGCCCCAGCATTTT. Its protein product is CASGFSGGAFHPEHQPQHF. The full variable domain, rest sourced from reference TRBV12-5 and TRBJ1-5, is DARVTQTPRHKVTEMGQEVTMRCQPILGHNTVFWYRQTMMQGLELLAYFRNRAPLDDSGMPKDRFSAEMPDATLATLKIQPSEPRDSAVYFCASGFSGGAFHPEHQPQHFGDGTRLSIL.

This clone was picked up one time. CDR3 residues: CASTTGTSELAGEQYF. As DNA, the CDR3 is TGTGCCAGCACCACCGGGACTAGCGAGTTGGCGGGCGAGCAGTACTTC. V usage is TRBV28 and J usage is TRBJ2-7, with 10 bases aligning to TRBD2. Trimming at V came to 7 bases and at J to 6 bases, leaving 15 bases not matched to a gene. This CDR3 comprises 16 residues. Germline lookup yields CDR1 MDHEN and CDR2 SYDVKM.

The chain is built from TRBV15 and TRBJ1-4; TRBD1 matches 7 bases. The CDR3 has 16 residues. V gave up 7 bases and J gave up 5 bases; unmatched junction bases: 13. Germline-derived CDR1 and CDR2 are LNHNV and YYDKDF (reference sequence). CDR3: CATTTYTVGGNEKLFF. The CDR3 nucleotides are TGTGCCACCACGACTTATACCGTAGGGGGCAATGAAAAACTGTTTTTT.

The chain carries TRBV18 and TRBJ2-7; tentatively, D is TRBD2 (7 bases). The V end lost 2 bases, the J end lost 3 bases, and 29 bases lay between the germline ends. Germline assignment: CDR1 KGHSH and CDR2 LQKENI. This CDR3 has 20 amino acids. CDR3 region: CASSPSVTLVGRGGFYEQYF. As DNA, the CDR3 is TGTGCCAGCTCACCAAGCGTTACGTTAGTTGGAAGGGGGGGCTTCTACGAGCAGTACTTC.

The rearrangement uses TRBV5-4 and TRBJ2-5; 9 bases align to TRBD1. Per the germline V gene, CDR1 is SGHNT and CDR2 is YYREEE (reference sequence). After removal of 0 bases from V and 5 bases from J, the junction contained 8 bases not matched to a gene. This CDR3 comprises 16 residues. The CDR3 nucleotides are TGTGCCAGCAGCTTGGATAAACAGGGGGCCTGGGAGACCCAGTACTTC. It encodes CASSLDKQGAWETQYF.

The chain uses TRBV28 and TRBJ1-1, with TRBD1 as a possible D gene (6 bases). With 6 bases removed from V and 6 bases from J, the gap between germline ends came to 11 bases. Germline lookup yields CDR1 MDHEN and CDR2 SYDVKM. The CDR3 extends over 12 amino acids. CDR3 region: CASRFEGAEAFF. DNA of the CDR3: TGTGCCAGCAGATTCGAGGGGGCTGAAGCTTTCTTT.

This clone was counted only a few times. The chain recombines TRBV7-2 with TRBJ2-7, with D perhaps matching TRBD2 (7 bases). The germline V gene encodes CDR1 SGHTA and CDR2 FQGNSA. V was clipped by 5 bases and J by 7 bases, with 21 bases between them. This CDR3 region has 15 residues. The DNA for the CDR3 is TGTGCCAGCAGCCAAAGGGGGGGACGGTTTGGAGAGCAGTACTTC. Translation: CASSQRGGRFGEQYF.

This chain joins TRBV4-2 and TRBJ2-1; 9 bases are a match to TRBD2. This CDR3 has 16 residues. The J segment lost 0 bases and the V segment lost 0 bases, leaving 0 bases of the junction unmatched. The V gene's germline CDR1 is LGHNA and CDR2 YNFKEQ. The CDR3 spells CASSQDSGSSYNEQFF. The CDR3 DNA reads as TGTGCCAGCAGCCAAGATAGCGGGAGCTCCTACAATGAGCAGTTCTTC.